The 18 T cell receptor beta chains in this list originate from one sample, sequenced in a study of blood T cell repertoires in COVID-19. The repertoire was sequenced with immunoSEQ multiplex PCR; TCRdb's copy has only in-frame clones and lacks some. Among about 190,000 clones listed, around 83% were seen once. Sequencing was done on a sample of peripheral blood. The receptor set was obtained from a woman between 40 and 55 years old with acute or convalescent COVID-19.

The sample holds one count of this clone. J is TRBJ1-2 and V is TRBV18, with TRBD1 matching 7 bases. Trimming cost V 4 bases and J 7 bases; bases outside gene matches: 3. Germline V CDR1 and CDR2: KGHSH, LQKENI. This CDR3 comprises 12 residues. CDR3 sequence (DNA): TGTGCCAGCTCACGACAGGGAGGTGGCTACACCTTC. It encodes CASSRQGGGYTF.

In this sample, this clone turned up a few times. The chain joins TRBV18 to TRBJ1-4; the D is unclear. V gave up 1 base and J gave up 6 bases, with 6 bases separating them. Per germline, CDR1 KGHSH and CDR2 LQKENI. This CDR3 has 13 residues. The CDR3 reads CASSPQEDEKLFF. For the CDR3, the DNA is TGTGCCAGCTCACCACAGGAGGATGAAAAACTGTTTTTT.

The V and J genes are TRBV5-1 and TRBJ1-1; 8 nucleotides match TRBD1. There are 13 residues in the CDR3. The germline V gene has CDR1 SGHRS and CDR2 YFSETQ. Trimming took 4 bases from V and 5 from J; bases not matched to a gene: 4. In nucleotides, the CDR3 is TGCGCCAGCAGCGACAGGGGAAGGACTGAAGCTTTCTTT. Its protein product is CASSDRGRTEAFF.

V gene TRBV5-8 combines with J gene TRBJ2-5, with D tentatively TRBD2 (5 bases). Per germline, CDR1 SGHTS and CDR2 YDEGEE. Between the trimmed V and J ends, which lost 4 bases and 5 bases, there was a span of 18 bases. CDR3 length: 15 residues. CDR3 coding DNA: TGTGCCAGCAGCCCCGGGAACCGGATTCGGGAGACCCAGTACTTC. It is translated as CASSPGNRIRETQYF.

This rearrangement joins TRBV5-4 to TRBJ2-7; D remains ambiguous. V lost 5 bases and J 3 bases, leaving 15 bases between the germline ends. CDR3 length: 14 residues. CDR1 and CDR2 from the germline V gene are SGHNT and YYREEE (reference sequence). The CDR3 region is CASSQVTENYEQYF. The CDR3 region has the DNA TGTGCCAGCAGTCAGGTCACAGAGAACTACGAGCAGTACTTC. Full variable domain (rest looked up from reference TRBV5-4 and TRBJ2-7): ETGVTQSPTHLIKTRGQQVTLRCSSQSGHNTVSWYQQALGQGPQFIFQYYREEENGRGNFPPRFSGLQFPNYSSELNVNALELDDSALYLCASSQVTENYEQYFGPGTRLTVT.

The rearrangement links TRBV9 to TRBJ2-2, with a possible D match to TRBD1 (5 bases). The CDR3 is 15 amino acids. Germline CDR1 SGDLS, CDR2 YYNGEE. V was clipped by 6 bases and J by 0 bases, with 12 bases between them. The CDR3 region has the DNA TGTGCCAGCACCGAAGGACAAACGAACACCGGGGAGCTGTTTTTT. Amino acid sequence: CASTEGQTNTGELFF.

The genes are TRBV5-6 and TRBJ1-3; 9 bases agree with TRBD1. Per germline, CDR1 SGHDT and CDR2 YYEEEE. The CDR3 has 15 amino acids. With 4 bases clipped from V and 5 bases from J, the junction kept 7 bases outside the gene matches. The CDR3 bases are TGTGCCAGCAGCGTCCGGGACAGGGACAGAAACACCATATATTTT. Amino acids: CASSVRDRDRNTIYF.

The chain couples TRBV2 to TRBJ2-1; 8 bases agree with TRBD1. In germline, CDR1 is SNHLY, CDR2 FYNNEI. V gave up 5 bases and J gave up 0 bases; unmatched junction bases: 3. This CDR3 is built from 15 residues. CDR3 in amino acids: CASSTGGSSYNEQFF. The CDR3 DNA is TGTGCCAGCAGTACAGGGGGAAGCTCCTACAATGAGCAGTTCTTC. The variable domain in full, completed from reference TRBV2 and TRBJ2-1, reads EPEVTQTPSHQVTQMGQEVILRCVPISNHLYFYWYRQILGQKVEFLVSFYNNEISEKSEIFDDQFSVERPDGSNFTLKIRSTKLEDSAMYFCASSTGGSSYNEQFFGPGTRLTVL.

The gene calls are TRBV28 and TRBJ1-2; D is possibly TRBD1 (5 bases). Trimming stripped 5 bases from V and 2 bases from J, with 18 bases between. This CDR3 is built from 16 residues. Germline V CDR1 and CDR2: MDHEN, SYDVKM. The CDR3 region is CASSASAGGGNYGYTF. The CDR3 region has the DNA TGTGCCAGCAGTGCATCGGCGGGGGGAGGAAACTATGGCTACACCTTC.

The V call is TRBV6-6, the J call TRBJ1-5; 7 nucleotides agree with TRBD1. Trimming cost V 5 bases and J 0 bases; bases outside gene matches: 7. The CDR3 loop spans 16 amino acids. The germline V gene has CDR1 MNHNY and CDR2 SVGAGI (reference sequence). CDR3 coding DNA: TGTGCCAGCAGTCAGGGGGTGGGTTCTAGCAATCAGCCCCAGCATTTT. Translating gives CASSQGVGSSNQPQHF.

This clone was counted only a few times. The J gene is TRBJ1-5, the V gene TRBV6-5, with TRBD1 identical over 9 bases. Germline assignment: CDR1 MNHEY and CDR2 SVGAGI. The ends lost 6 bases at V and 3 bases at J; junction bases unmatched: 6. There are 15 residues in the CDR3. DNA for the CDR3: TGTGCCAGCAGGGCCTACAGGGGGCCCAATCAGCCCCAGCATTTT. It codes for CASRAYRGPNQPQHF.

The CDR3 region is CASSLRGQGQEAFF. Written as DNA, the CDR3 is TGTGCCAGCAGCTTACGCGGACAGGGACAGGAAGCTTTCTTT. V and J are TRBV7-8 and TRBJ1-1; 8 bases fit TRBD1. Per the germline V gene, CDR1 is SGHVS and CDR2 is FQNEAQ. The V gene end was trimmed by 2 bases and the J gene end by 8 bases; junction bases not matched to a gene: 7. This CDR3 is 14 amino acids long. Full variable domain (missing parts from reference TRBV7-8 and TRBJ1-1): GAGVSQSPRYKVAKRGQDVALRCDPISGHVSLFWYQQALGQGPEFLTYFQNEAQLDKSGLPSDRFFAERPEGSVSTLKIQRTQQEDSAVYLCASSLRGQGQEAFFGQGTRLTVV.

This clone has a handful of counts. V gene TRBV28 combines with J gene TRBJ1-5, with D perhaps matching TRBD1 (5 bases). Germline V lookup: CDR1 MDHEN, CDR2 SYDVKM. V was clipped by 4 bases and J by 9 bases, with 10 bases between them. The CDR3 runs to 12 residues. In nucleotides, the CDR3 is TGTGCCAGCAGTTACGGGGGATTGCCCCAGCATTTT. It specifies CASSYGGLPQHF.

Only a few counts were recorded for this clone. CDR3 amino acids: CASGRGQGAIGELFF. CDR3 in DNA: TGTGCCAGCGGGAGAGGACAGGGGGCGATCGGGGAGCTGTTTTTT. The rearrangement uses TRBV19 and TRBJ2-2; 11 positions match TRBD1. Germline V CDR1 and CDR2: LNHDA, SQIVND (reference sequence). The length of the CDR3 is 15 residues. V lost 9 bases, J lost 7 bases, and 10 bases stayed unmatched.

The chain links TRBV24-1 to TRBJ2-7; D possibly corresponds to TRBD1 (5 bases). Germline CDR1 and CDR2: KGHDR and SFDVKD. The CDR3 has 21 residues. The V end was cut by 0 bases, the J end by 2 bases, with 28 bases between. CDR3 loop: CATSDLPSILRGFPYTYEQYF. The CDR3 nucleotides are TGTGCCACCAGTGATTTGCCGTCTATTTTAAGGGGTTTCCCCTATACCTACGAGCAGTACTTC.

J is TRBJ1-4 and V is TRBV28; perhaps TRBD1 as D (5 bases). Germline CDR1 is MDHEN and CDR2 is SYDVKM. Trimming left V 7 bases short and J 13 bases short, with 22 bases between. This CDR3 is 14 amino acids long. For the CDR3, the DNA is TGTGCCAGCAACTCCGGGACGTCTCGGGGGAGACTGTTTTTT. Translated: CASNSGTSRGRLFF.

The CDR3 DNA reads TGTGCCAGCAGGGGGGGGAGCAATCAGCCCCAGCATTTT. It specifies CASRGGSNQPQHF. The chain recombines TRBV6-5 with TRBJ1-5, with a tentative D call TRBD1 (5 bases). Germline-derived CDR1 and CDR2 are MNHEY and SVGAGI. V lost 6 bases, J lost 1 base, and 7 bases lay in between. The length of the CDR3 is 13 residues.

The chain combines TRBV11-3 with TRBJ1-2; possible D gene TRBD1, 5 bases. CDR1 and CDR2 from the germline V gene are SGHNT and YENEEA. V lost 1 base and J 6 bases, leaving 9 bases between the germline ends. The CDR3 has 13 residues. The CDR3, as DNA: TGTGCCAGCAGCTTAGTGGGGGGAGATGGCTACACCTTC. This translates into CASSLVGGDGYTF.